This T cell receptor beta chain derives from a study of molecular identifiers for immune sequencing clone quantification. About the study: Replicate experiments divided RNA from about 20,000 or 100,000 naive CD8 cells into five parts and sequenced four.

This clonotype was detected once. Its antigen remains unidentified. This may arise from a read error, as a much more abundant clone is one base away. Both previously described methods and listed TCR primers were employed to make bulk TCR libraries. TCRdb analysed the PCR reads with MiXCR anew, one entry per CDR3 protein. Of about 300,000 distinct CDR3 sequences in the sample, around a fifth were seen once. Study findings and constraints: Spiked Jurkat TCR RNA equal to one cell could reportedly be picked out among some 1 million naive cells.

CDR3 size: 16 residues. The authors sorted naive CD8 T cells as CD8+CD4-CCR7+CD45RA+. The clonotype comes from a human donor in good health. Some libraries in this study had Jurkat cell RNA spiked in. Specimen: naive CD8+ T cells from blood, with Jurkat cell RNA spiked in. Subset specified: FACS-sorted CD8+CD4-CCR7+CD45RA+ naive T cells. The chain joins TRBV5-3 to TRBJ2-3; TRBD1 is a possible D gene (5 bases). TRBV5-3 is given ORF status, its function remaining uncertain. CDR3 protein: CASSLYQGSGTDTLYF. For the CDR3, the DNA is TGCGCCAGCAGCTTGTACCAGGGTTCTGGCACAGATACGCTGTATTTT.